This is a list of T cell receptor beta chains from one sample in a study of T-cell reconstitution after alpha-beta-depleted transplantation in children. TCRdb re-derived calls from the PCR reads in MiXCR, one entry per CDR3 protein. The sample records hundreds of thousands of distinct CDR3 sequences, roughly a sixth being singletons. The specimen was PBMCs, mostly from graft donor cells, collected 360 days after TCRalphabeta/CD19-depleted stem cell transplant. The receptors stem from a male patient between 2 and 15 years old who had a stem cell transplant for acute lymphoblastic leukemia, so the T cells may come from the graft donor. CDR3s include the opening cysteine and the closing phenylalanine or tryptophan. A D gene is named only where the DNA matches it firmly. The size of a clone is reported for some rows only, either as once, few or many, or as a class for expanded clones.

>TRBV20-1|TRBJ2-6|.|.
TGCAGTGCTAGTTCCTCTGGGGCCAACGTCCTGACTTTC
CSASSSGANVLTF
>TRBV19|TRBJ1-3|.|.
TGTGCCAGCGATGGGACACCAAACTGGATCTCTGGAAACACCATATATTTT
CASDGTPNWISGNTIYF
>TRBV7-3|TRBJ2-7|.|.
TGTGCCAGCAGCCCGGACCGGGAAATGGGGGAGCAGTACTTC
CASSPDREMGEQYF
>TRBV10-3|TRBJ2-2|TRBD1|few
TGTGCCACCCGGACAGGGGTCACCGGGGAGCTGTTTTTT
CATRTGVTGELFF
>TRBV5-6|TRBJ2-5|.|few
TGTGCCAGCAGCTTTCAGGACAGACAAGAGACCCAGTACTTC
CASSFQDRQETQYF
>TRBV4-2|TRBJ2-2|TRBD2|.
TGTGCCAGCAGCCAAGATAATCGAGGTTTGGCGGGGGTATACACCGGGGAGCTGTTTTTT
CASSQDNRGLAGVYTGELFF
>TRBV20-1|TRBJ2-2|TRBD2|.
TGCAGTGCTAGGGCTAGCGGGGGCAGGAGGGAGCTGTTTTTT
CSARASGGRRELFF
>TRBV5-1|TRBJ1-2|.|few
TGCGCCAGCAGCTTGTTGGAGGTCCCCCTCGGTGGCTACACCTTC
CASSLLEVPLGGYTF
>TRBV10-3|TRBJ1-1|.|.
TGTGCCATCAGGTTGTCGAGGAACACTGAAGCTTTCTTT
CAIRLSRNTEAFF
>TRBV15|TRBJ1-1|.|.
TGTGCCACCCGGCTTCGGCTGGGCACTGAAGCTTTCTTT
CATRLRLGTEAFF
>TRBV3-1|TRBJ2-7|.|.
TGTGCCAGCAGCTCCCCAGGGAGGGGGTACGAGCAGTACTTC
CASSSPGRGYEQYF
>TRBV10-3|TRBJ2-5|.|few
TGTGCCATCAGTGAGCGAGGGGAGACCCAGTACTTC
CAISERGETQYF
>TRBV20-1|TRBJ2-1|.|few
TGCAGTGCTAGTGATAGATCCTACAATGAGCAGTTCTTC
CSASDRSYNEQFF
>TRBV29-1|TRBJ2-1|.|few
TGCAGCTGGGGAGAAGCCACGGGCTACAATGAGCAGTTCTTC
CSWGEATGYNEQFF
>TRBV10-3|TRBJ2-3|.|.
TGTGCCATCAGTGGCTCGGGGGGCATCACAGATACGCAGTATTTT
CAISGSGGITDTQYF
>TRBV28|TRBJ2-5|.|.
TGTGCCAGCAGCGTTTACAGCCCGGGGGAGACCCAGTACTTC
CASSVYSPGETQYF
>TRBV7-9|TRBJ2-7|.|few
TGTGCCAGCAGTTTTACAGGGTCCCGCGAGCAGTACTTC
CASSFTGSREQYF
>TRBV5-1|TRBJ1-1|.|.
TGCGCCAGCAGCTTGGGGGGGGCAACTGAAGCTTTCTTT
CASSLGGATEAFF
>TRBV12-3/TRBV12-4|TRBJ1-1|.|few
TGTGCCAGCAGTCTAGGGGCTTATGAAGCTTTCTTT
CASSLGAYEAFF
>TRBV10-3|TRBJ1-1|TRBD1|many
TGTGCCATCATGAGGGTTAAGGGGGCGGACACTGAAGCTTTCTTT
CAIMRVKGADTEAFF
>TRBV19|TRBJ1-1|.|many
TGTGCCAGTAGTATAAAATGGGCAGGGGAAGCTTTCTTT
CASSIKWAGEAFF
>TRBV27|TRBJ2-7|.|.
TGTGCCAGCAGCCCGAGGGGAAGGGATGTGGGCGAGCAGTACTTC
CASSPRGRDVGEQYF
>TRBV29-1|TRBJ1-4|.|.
TGCAGCGTTAAAGGTTGGGAAAAACTGTTTTTT
CSVKGWEKLFF
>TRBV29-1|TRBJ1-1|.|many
TGCAGCATAGTTGGGAAGGGACATGACCTTGAAGCTTTCTTT
CSIVGKGHDLEAFF
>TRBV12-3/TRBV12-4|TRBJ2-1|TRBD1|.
TGTGCCAGCAGTTACGGGACAGGGCGAAATGAGCAGTTCTTC
CASSYGTGRNEQFF
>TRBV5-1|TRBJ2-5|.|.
TGCGCCAGCAGCTTGGCCGCGGGGCCCGAGACCCAGTACTTC
CASSLAAGPETQYF
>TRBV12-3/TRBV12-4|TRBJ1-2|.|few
TGTGCCAGCAGTTTTTCCAGGGTTATGGGCTACACCTTC
CASSFSRVMGYTF
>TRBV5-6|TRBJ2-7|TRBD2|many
TGTGCCAGCAGCCCGGGGACTAGCGGTTACGAGCAGTACTTC
CASSPGTSGYEQYF
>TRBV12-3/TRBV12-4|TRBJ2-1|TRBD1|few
TGTGCCAGCAGTCCCCCGGGGACAGCCAATGAGCAGTTCTTC
CASSPPGTANEQFF
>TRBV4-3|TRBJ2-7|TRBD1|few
TGCGCCAGCAGCCAAGCCCAGGACAGGGCCTACGAGCAGTACTTC
CASSQAQDRAYEQYF
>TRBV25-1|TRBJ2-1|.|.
TGTGCCAGCAGTGCCCCCCGCATGTCGATGGACAATGAGCAGTTCTTC
CASSAPRMSMDNEQFF
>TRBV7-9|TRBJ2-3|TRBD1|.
TGTGCCAGCAGCTTAGTAGGGGGCAGGAGCACAGATACGCAGTATTTT
CASSLVGGRSTDTQYF
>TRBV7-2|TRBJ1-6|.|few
TGTGCCAGCAGGGAGCCCCTTAGAGGTTCACCCCTCCACTTT
CASREPLRGSPLHF
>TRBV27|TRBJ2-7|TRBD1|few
TGTGCCAGCGCCGGGACAGGGGTCCACGAGCAGTACTTC
CASAGTGVHEQYF
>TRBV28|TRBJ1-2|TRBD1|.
TGTGCCAGCAGTTTAACCCGACAGGGATCCTATGGCTACACCTTC
CASSLTRQGSYGYTF
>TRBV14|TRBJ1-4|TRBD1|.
TGTGCCAGCAGCCCGAGGACAGGGAAGGAAAAACTGTTTTTT
CASSPRTGKEKLFF
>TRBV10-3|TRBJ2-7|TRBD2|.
TGTGCCACGACCCAAGGACTAGCGGGGGAGCAGTACTTC
CATTQGLAGEQYF
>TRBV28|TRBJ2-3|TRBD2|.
TGTGCCAGCAGTTCGACAGAGGGCCTAGCGGGAGACCACCCAGATACGCAGTATTTT
CASSSTEGLAGDHPDTQYF
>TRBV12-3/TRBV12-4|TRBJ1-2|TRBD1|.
TGTGCCAGCAGTTTAGCCGGACAGGGGTATGGCTACACCTTC
CASSLAGQGYGYTF
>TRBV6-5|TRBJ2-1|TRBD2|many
TGTGCCAGCAGCACTCTAGCGGGGGGGCAGGGTGAGCAGTTCTTC
CASSTLAGGQGEQFF
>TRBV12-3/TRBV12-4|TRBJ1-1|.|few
TGTGCCAGCAGTTTATATTCTCCGACAGTCGCTTTCTTT
CASSLYSPTVAFF
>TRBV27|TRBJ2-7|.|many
TGTGCCAGCGGGGGGTACGAGCAGTACTTC
CASGGYEQYF
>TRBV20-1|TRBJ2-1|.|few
TGCAGTCTGACAGTCTGGAACGGATACAATGAGCAGTTCTTC
CSLTVWNGYNEQFF
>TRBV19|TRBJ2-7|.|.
TGTGCCAGTAGTATGTCGGGAAACGAGCAGTACTTC
CASSMSGNEQYF
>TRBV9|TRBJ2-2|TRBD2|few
TGTGCCAGCAGCCCCCGACTAGCGGGGGGATTAGGGGAGCTGTTTTTT
CASSPRLAGGLGELFF
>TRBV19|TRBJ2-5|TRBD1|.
TGTGCCAGTAGCACCAGGGGGCAAGAGACCCAGTACTTC
CASSTRGQETQYF
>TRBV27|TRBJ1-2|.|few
TGTGCCAGCAGTTTTGGACAGTACTATGGCTACACCTTC
CASSFGQYYGYTF
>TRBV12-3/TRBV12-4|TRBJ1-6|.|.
TGTGCCAGCAGTTTAGGGGCAGGGGTTAATTCACCCCTCCACTTT
CASSLGAGVNSPLHF
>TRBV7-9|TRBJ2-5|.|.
TGTGCCAGCAGCCCCATTGTTGTGGGCGAGTTTAAGACCCAGTACTTC
CASSPIVVGEFKTQYF
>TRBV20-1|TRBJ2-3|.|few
TGCAGTGCTCGGGACCGTAGCACAGATACGCAGTATTTT
CSARDRSTDTQYF
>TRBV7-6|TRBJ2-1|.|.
TGTGCCAGCAGCTTAGCGGAAGGTAGCGGTCACAATGAGCAGTTCTTC
CASSLAEGSGHNEQFF
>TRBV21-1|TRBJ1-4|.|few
TGTGCCAGCAGAAGAAAGGGGGAAAGGGGAGGCGAAAAACTGTTTTTT
CASRRKGERGGEKLFF
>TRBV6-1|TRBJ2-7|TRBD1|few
TGTGCCAGCACCCGGGACAGGGGGCTCGGCTACGAGCAGTACTTC
CASTRDRGLGYEQYF
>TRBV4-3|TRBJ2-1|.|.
TGCGCCAGCAGCCGACGGGACGCCGAAGAGCAGTTCTTC
CASSRRDAEEQFF
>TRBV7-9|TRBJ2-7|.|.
TGTGCCAGCAGCTTACCTGGGGACGAGCAGTACTTC
CASSLPGDEQYF
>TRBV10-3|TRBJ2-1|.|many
TGTGCCATCAGTGATATTTCGCCGATAAGCTCCTACAATGAGCAGTTCTTC
CAISDISPISSYNEQFF
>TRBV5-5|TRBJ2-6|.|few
TGTGCCAGCAGCCTACAACCTGCGAGCTCTGGGGCCAACGTCCTGACTTTC
CASSLQPASSGANVLTF
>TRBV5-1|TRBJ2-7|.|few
TGCGCCAGCAGCTTGGAAGAGGCGGCAACATCCCCCAACTTC
CASSLEEAATSPNF
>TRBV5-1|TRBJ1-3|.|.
TGCGCCAGCAGCTTTGATAGCTCTGGAAACACCATATATTTT
CASSFDSSGNTIYF